The rows below give T cell receptor beta chains drawn from one sample of a study of human T cells and chemical hapten exposure. TCRdb analysed the RACE reads with MiXCR anew, one entry per CDR3 protein. The repertoire has fewer than 150,000 distinct CDR3 sequences, roughly 14% of them found once; the top ten carry approximately 3%. The starting material was whole blood, obtained in connection with sensitization to the hapten diphenylcyclopropenone (DPC). Receptor source: a woman aged 18-35 years with alopecia areata. Some clones in this sample may be carry-over from other donors' samples. Each CDR3 is given with its conserved first and last residue. The order of the fields is clone size, V gene, J gene, D gene, CDR3 DNA, CDR3 protein. A D gene is named only where the DNA matches it firmly. Clone size is stated in some rows and not others, as once, few, many or a class when expanded.

>NA|TRBV20-1|TRBJ2-3|NA
TGCAGTGCTAGAGGTGGTTGGCGGCCTTCCTTGGATACGCAGTATTTT
CSARGGWRPSLDTQYF
>NA|TRBV11-2|TRBJ2-7|TRBD1
TGTGCCAGCAGCTCCCGGGACAGGGGGATGTACGAGCAGTACTTC
CASSSRDRGMYEQYF
>few|TRBV20-1|TRBJ1-1|TRBD1
TGCAGTGCTAGAGTCCAGGACAGGGTCGATACTGAAGCTTTCTTT
CSARVQDRVDTEAFF
>many|TRBV6-5|TRBJ1-4|NA
TGTGCCAGCCGGGGGGGGGAAAAACTGTTTTTT
CASRGGEKLFF
>NA|TRBV6-5|TRBJ2-7|NA
TGTGCCAGCAGTCCCTGGGCAGCATCCTACGAGCAGTACTTC
CASSPWAASYEQYF
>NA|TRBV7-9|TRBJ1-6|NA
TGTGCCAGCAGCTCCATCACGGGGGGCAATTCACCCCTCCACTTT
CASSSITGGNSPLHF
>many|TRBV10-3|TRBJ2-1|NA
TGTGCCATCAGTGATGTTTCGGGCAATGAGCAGTTCTTC
CAISDVSGNEQFF
>many|TRBV4-1|TRBJ1-6|NA
TGCGCCAGCAGCCAAGATTTTGGGTATTCCCTCCACTTT
CASSQDFGYSLHF
>NA|TRBV12-5|TRBJ2-5|TRBD2
TGTGCTAGTGGTTTGGTACTCCAGCGGGGGCCCCAAGAGACCCAGTACTTC
CASGLVLQRGPQETQYF
>NA|TRBV7-9|TRBJ2-1|NA
TGTGCCAGCAGCTTCTATCAGTACAATGAGCAGTTCTTC
CASSFYQYNEQFF
>many|TRBV30|TRBJ1-1|NA
TGTGCCTGGAGTGTGGGCAGGGGGAACACTGAAGCTTTCTTT
CAWSVGRGNTEAFF
>many|TRBV10-2|TRBJ1-1|NA
TGCGCCAGCAGTAACTCCGACGGGGACACTGAAGCTTTCTTT
CASSNSDGDTEAFF
>many|TRBV20-1|TRBJ1-1|NA
TGCAGTGCCGAGGGAGAGACAGATGAAGCTTTCTTT
CSAEGETDEAFF
>NA|TRBV11-2|TRBJ2-5|TRBD2
TGTGCCAGCAGCCCTAGCGGGGGGAGGAAGACCCAGTACTTC
CASSPSGGRKTQYF
>many|TRBV7-2|TRBJ2-2|NA
TGTGCCAGCAGCTTAGTTGTGGGGGGTAACACCGGGGAGCTGTTTTTT
CASSLVVGGNTGELFF
>many|TRBV18|TRBJ1-2|NA
TGTGCCAGCTCACCACCCGGTCCTACCACGAACTATGGCTACACCTTC
CASSPPGPTTNYGYTF
>many|TRBV4-1|TRBJ1-1|NA
TGCGCCAGCAGCCAAGTCCCGGGGGGCTCGAACACTGAAGCTTTCTTT
CASSQVPGGSNTEAFF
>many|TRBV12-3/TRBV12-4|TRBJ2-5|NA
TGTGCCAGCAGTTCCCCCCAATGGCAAGAGACCCAGTACTTC
CASSSPQWQETQYF
>few|TRBV7-2|TRBJ2-5|TRBD1
TGTGCCAGCAGCTTAGGGGGGACAGCCCAAGAGACCCAGTACTTC
CASSLGGTAQETQYF
>few|TRBV20-1|TRBJ2-5|NA
TGCAGTGCTAAACAGAGCGGCTCCTCGGAGACCCAGTACTTC
CSAKQSGSSETQYF
>NA|TRBV15|TRBJ1-2|TRBD1
TGTGCCACCAGCAGAGAGGTGGGACAGTATGGCTACACCTTC
CATSREVGQYGYTF
>many|TRBV14|TRBJ1-5|TRBD1
TGTGCCAGCAGCCGGACAGGTCTTCTTTCACGAAATCAGCCCCAGCATTTT
CASSRTGLLSRNQPQHF
>few|TRBV4-2|TRBJ2-1|NA
TGTGCCAGCAGCCAATCTAACGGGGGGCCCCAAAACAATGAGCAGTTCTTC
CASSQSNGGPQNNEQFF
>medium-sized|TRBV20-1|TRBJ2-6|TRBD2
TGCAGTGCTAGAGTGAGGCTAGCGGGGGGCTCTGGGGCCAACGTCCTGACTTTC
CSARVRLAGGSGANVLTF
>few|TRBV6-6|TRBJ2-2|TRBD2
TGTGCCAGCAGTTACCCCCCTAGCGGGGCGGACGGGGAGCTGTTTTTT
CASSYPPSGADGELFF
>few|TRBV7-2|TRBJ2-3|TRBD2
TGTGCCAGCAGCCAAATTAGCGGGGGGTTGACAGATACGCAGTATTTT
CASSQISGGLTDTQYF
>many|TRBV9|TRBJ2-2|NA
TGTGCCAGCAGCGCCCGGACCAGCACCGGGGAGCTGTTTTTT
CASSARTSTGELFF
>few|TRBV7-6|TRBJ2-7|NA
TGTGCCAGCAGCCAGACCCAAGACAGTCAAAGGGCATACGAGCAGTACTTC
CASSQTQDSQRAYEQYF
>many|TRBV5-4|TRBJ1-3|NA
TGTGCCAGCAGCTTCCAGGGAGCTGGAAACACCATATATTTT
CASSFQGAGNTIYF
>NA|TRBV5-6|TRBJ2-1|NA
TGTGCCAGCATCGCGGCAACAGGGTACAATGAGCAGTTCTTC
CASIAATGYNEQFF
>few|TRBV7-6|TRBJ2-1|TRBD2
TGTGCCAGCAGCTTAGGGATAGCGGGCACCTACAATGAGCAGTTCTTC
CASSLGIAGTYNEQFF
>few|TRBV7-9|TRBJ1-1|NA
TGTGCCAGCAGTTCCAACAGCTACACTGAAGCTTTCTTT
CASSSNSYTEAFF
>NA|TRBV7-2|TRBJ1-2|NA
TGTGCCAGCAGCTTAGAGCTCTATGGCTACACCTTC
CASSLELYGYTF
>few|TRBV19|TRBJ2-6|NA
TGTGCCAGTAGTATCACCCTTTTCTCTGGGGCCAACGTCCTGACTTTC
CASSITLFSGANVLTF
>many|TRBV20-1|TRBJ2-1|NA
TGCAGTGCGGGAGGATATGAGCAGTTCTTC
CSAGGYEQFF
>few|TRBV5-5|TRBJ1-2|NA
TGTGCCAGCAGCTTTGTGAATGGCTACACCTTC
CASSFVNGYTF
>NA|TRBV9|TRBJ2-1|NA
TGTGCCAGCAGCAGAGGTGCGGGGTACTCCTACAATGAGCAGTTCTTC
CASSRGAGYSYNEQFF
>NA|TRBV12-3/TRBV12-4|TRBJ1-2|TRBD1
TGTGCCAGCAGTTCCGTACCCGGACAGGGGGCTAACTATGGCTACACCTTC
CASSSVPGQGANYGYTF
>NA|TRBV20-1|TRBJ1-2|NA
TGCAGTGCTAGAAGGCAGGGAAGCTATGGCTACACCTTC
CSARRQGSYGYTF
>NA|TRBV6-2/TRBV6-3|TRBJ1-5|NA
TGTGCCAGCAGTTACTCGTTTGGGGACCATAGCAATCAGCCCCAGCATTTT
CASSYSFGDHSNQPQHF
>NA|TRBV10-3|TRBJ2-3|NA
TGTGCCATCAGTACCCTAGAGGGGAACACAGATACGCAGTATTTT
CAISTLEGNTDTQYF
>many|TRBV11-2|TRBJ2-3|TRBD2
TGTGCCAGCAGTTTAGCGGGGATCACAGATACGCAGTATTTT
CASSLAGITDTQYF
>NA|TRBV6-5|TRBJ2-5|TRBD1
TGTGCCAGCAGTTACTCGACAGGGCGAGCCGTAGAGACCCAGTACTTC
CASSYSTGRAVETQYF
>NA|TRBV28|TRBJ1-2|NA
TGTGCCAGCAGTTTCCTCCGGGGCTACACCTTC
CASSFLRGYTF
>few|TRBV7-8|TRBJ2-3|NA
TGTGCCAGCAGCTTAGTAAATTCTAGAACCACAGATACGCAGTATTTT
CASSLVNSRTTDTQYF
>few|TRBV10-3|TRBJ1-2|TRBD1
TGTGCCATCAGGGAGACAGGGCCCTATGGCTACACCTTC
CAIRETGPYGYTF
>few|TRBV4-2|TRBJ2-5|NA
TGTGCCAGCAGCCAAGAGGCCCTAGCCCGGGAGACCCAGTACTTC
CASSQEALARETQYF
>few|TRBV29-1|TRBJ2-3|NA
TGCAGCGCAAGGACAGACACAGATACGCAGTATTTT
CSARTDTDTQYF
>many|TRBV7-2|TRBJ2-6|NA
TGTGCCAGCAGCTTAAGCGCCACTGGGGCCAACGTCCTGACTTTC
CASSLSATGANVLTF
>few|TRBV12-3/TRBV12-4|TRBJ2-4|NA
TGTGCCAGCAGCCCCTCCTCAGCAGCCAAAAACATTCAGTACTTC
CASSPSSAAKNIQYF
>NA|TRBV20-1|TRBJ1-3|NA
TGCAGTGCTAGAGATAGGCTCCGAAACACCATATATTTT
CSARDRLRNTIYF
>few|TRBV12-3/TRBV12-4|TRBJ1-1|NA
TGTGCCAGCAGTCCTCAGGCCCTGGGCACTGAAGCTTTCTTT
CASSPQALGTEAFF
>NA|TRBV29-1|TRBJ2-2|NA
TGCAGCGTTGAAACGGACGGGCTAGGGGAGCTGTTTTTT
CSVETDGLGELFF